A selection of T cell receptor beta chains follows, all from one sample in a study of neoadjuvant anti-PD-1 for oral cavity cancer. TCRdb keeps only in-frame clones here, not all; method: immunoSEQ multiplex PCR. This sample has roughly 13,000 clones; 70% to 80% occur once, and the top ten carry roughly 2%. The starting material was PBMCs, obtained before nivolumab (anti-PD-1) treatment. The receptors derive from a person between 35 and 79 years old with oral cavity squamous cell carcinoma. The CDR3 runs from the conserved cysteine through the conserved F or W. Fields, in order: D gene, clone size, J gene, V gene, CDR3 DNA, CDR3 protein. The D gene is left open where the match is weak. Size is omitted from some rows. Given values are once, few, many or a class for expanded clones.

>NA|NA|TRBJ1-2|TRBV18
TGTGCCAGCTCACCGGACAGCATCTATGGCTACACCTTC
CASSPDSIYGYTF
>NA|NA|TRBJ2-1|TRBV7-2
TGTGCCAGCAGCTACGACAGCAATGAGCAGTTCTTC
CASSYDSNEQFF
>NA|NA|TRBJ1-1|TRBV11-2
TGTGCCAGCAGCTTAGGACGTCAAGGAGAAGCTTTCTTT
CASSLGRQGEAFF
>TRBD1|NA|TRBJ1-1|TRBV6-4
TGTGCCAGCAGTGTCCGGACAGGGGACACTGAAGCTTTCTTT
CASSVRTGDTEAFF
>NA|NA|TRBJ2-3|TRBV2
TGTGCCAGCAGTATAGACAGTCCCAAGGGAGTAGATACGCAGTATTTT
CASSIDSPKGVDTQYF
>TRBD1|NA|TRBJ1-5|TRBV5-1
TGCGCCAGCAGCTTGGACGGACAGGGGACACAGCCCCAGCATTTT
CASSLDGQGTQPQHF
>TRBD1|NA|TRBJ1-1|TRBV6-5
TGTGCCAGCAGAGGTCGACAGGGCAACACTGAAGCTTTCTTT
CASRGRQGNTEAFF
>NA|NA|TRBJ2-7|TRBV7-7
TGTGCCAGCAGCTTAGAATTGGGGGGCACCGAGCAGTACTTC
CASSLELGGTEQYF
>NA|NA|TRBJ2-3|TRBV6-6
TGTGCCAGCACCTCAGGGGCGGGGGTTAGCACAGATACGCAGTATTTT
CASTSGAGVSTDTQYF
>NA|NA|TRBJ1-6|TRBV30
TGTGCCTCAAGGACAGAGCTTAATTCACCCCTCCACTTT
CASRTELNSPLHF
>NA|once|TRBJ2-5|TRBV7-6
TGTGCCAGCAGCTTAGCTGGCGGAAGGGAGACCCAGTACTTC
CASSLAGGRETQYF
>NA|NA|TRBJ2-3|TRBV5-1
TGCGCCAGCAGCTTGGACTCCTCTAGCACAGATACGCAGTATTTT
CASSLDSSSTDTQYF
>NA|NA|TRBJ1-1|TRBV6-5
TGTGCCAGCAGTTACTCAGACAGCCCGAACACTGAAGCTTTCTTT
CASSYSDSPNTEAFF
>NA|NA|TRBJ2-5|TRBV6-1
TGTGCCAGCAGTGAAAATGCAGGCTACGGGGAGACCCAGTACTTC
CASSENAGYGETQYF
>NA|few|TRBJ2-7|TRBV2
TGTGCCAGCAGTCCCCAGACGGTCTCCTACGAGCAGTACTTC
CASSPQTVSYEQYF
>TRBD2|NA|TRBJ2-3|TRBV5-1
TGCGCCAGCAGCTTGGCCTTAGCGGGAGGGGCTTTTGGCACAGATACGCAGTATTTT
CASSLALAGGAFGTDTQYF
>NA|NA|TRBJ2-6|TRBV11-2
TGTGCCAGCCAACCCCCATGGCTGGGCTCCGGGGCCAACGTCCTGACTTTC
CASQPPWLGSGANVLTF
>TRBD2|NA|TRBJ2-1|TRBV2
TGTGCCAGCAATGGGGGGGACGGAGCCACCTTTGAGCAGTTCTTC
CASNGGDGATFEQFF
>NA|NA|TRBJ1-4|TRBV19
TGTGCCAGTAGTGAAGGGGCCGTCGAAAAACTGTTTTTT
CASSEGAVEKLFF
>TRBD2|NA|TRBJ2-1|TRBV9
TGTGCCAGCAGCCCCGGGAGGGCTAGCGGATACAATGAGCAGTTCTTC
CASSPGRASGYNEQFF
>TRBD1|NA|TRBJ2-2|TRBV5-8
TGTGCCAGCAGCTTGGAGGGGACAGGGGGCATCGGGGAGCTGTTTTTT
CASSLEGTGGIGELFF
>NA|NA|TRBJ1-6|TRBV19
TGTGCCAGTACCTCCGGGGGGTATAATTCACCCCTCCACTTT
CASTSGGYNSPLHF
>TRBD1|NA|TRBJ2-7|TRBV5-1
TGCGCCAGCACCATCATGACAGGGGGAACCTACGAGCAGTACTTC
CASTIMTGGTYEQYF
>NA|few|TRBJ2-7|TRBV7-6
TGTGCCAGCAGCTTAGGGATCGGGATCCTCTACGAGCAGTACTTC
CASSLGIGILYEQYF
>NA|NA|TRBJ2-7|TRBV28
TGTGCCAGCAGTGTACGGGGGATTGGCAGGCGATCCTACGAGCAGTACTTC
CASSVRGIGRRSYEQYF
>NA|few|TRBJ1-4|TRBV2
TGTGCCAGCAGTGAAGCTTATCATCCCAACGACAGACAGGACTCCGAAAAACTGTTTTTT
CASSEAYHPNDRQDSEKLFF
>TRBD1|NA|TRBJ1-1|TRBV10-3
TGTGCCATCAGAGGACAGGCGAACACTGAAGCTTTCTTT
CAIRGQANTEAFF
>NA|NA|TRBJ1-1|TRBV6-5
TGTGCCAGCAAGGGACACCTCGAAGCTTTCTTT
CASKGHLEAFF
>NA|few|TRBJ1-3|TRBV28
TGTGCCAGCAGCTGGGACGGGACACTCGGAAACACCATATATTTT
CASSWDGTLGNTIYF
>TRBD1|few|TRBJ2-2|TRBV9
TGTGCCAGCAGCGTAGGGACAGGGTTCACCGGGGAGCTGTTTTTT
CASSVGTGFTGELFF
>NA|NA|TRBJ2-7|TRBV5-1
TGCGCCAGCAGCCACGGAGGAGGCTACGAGCAGTACTTC
CASSHGGGYEQYF
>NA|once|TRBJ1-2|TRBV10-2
TGCGCCACCCGCGGTAAACATGGCTACACCTTC
CATRGKHGYTF
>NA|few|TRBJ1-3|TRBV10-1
TGCGCCAGCAGTGAGCTTTCAGGCTCTGGAAACACCATATATTTT
CASSELSGSGNTIYF
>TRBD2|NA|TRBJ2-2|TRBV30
TGTGCCTGGGAAGGACTAGCGGGGACCGGGGAGCTGTTTTTT
CAWEGLAGTGELFF
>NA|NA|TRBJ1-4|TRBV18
TGTGCCAGCTCACCACCGGGAACAGCATCTAATGAAAAACTGTTTTTT
CASSPPGTASNEKLFF
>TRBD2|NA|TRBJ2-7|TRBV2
TGTGCCAGCAGTGACCTAGCGGGAGTATCCTACGAGCAGTACTTC
CASSDLAGVSYEQYF
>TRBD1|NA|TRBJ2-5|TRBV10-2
TGCGCCAGCAGTGTCACCGGGACAGTCCAAGAGACCCAGTACTTC
CASSVTGTVQETQYF
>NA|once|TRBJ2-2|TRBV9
TGTGCCAGCAGCGGAGGGGTCGGGGTTCGGTCGAACACCGGGGAGCTGTTTTTT
CASSGGVGVRSNTGELFF
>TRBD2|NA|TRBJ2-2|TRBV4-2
TGTGCCAGCAGCCCACAGGGGCTAGCGGGAGACACCGGGGAGCTGTTTTTT
CASSPQGLAGDTGELFF
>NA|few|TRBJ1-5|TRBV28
TGTGCCAGCAGCCGAGGGGGTAGGGGAGGCAATCAGCCCCAGCATTTT
CASSRGGRGGNQPQHF
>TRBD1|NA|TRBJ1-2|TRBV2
TGTGCCAGCACTAAGGACAGGGGAACAGCACGTGGCTACACCTTC
CASTKDRGTARGYTF
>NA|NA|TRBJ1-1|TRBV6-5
TGTGCCAGCAGTCTTTTCGGATCACCGAACACTGAAGCTTTCTTT
CASSLFGSPNTEAFF
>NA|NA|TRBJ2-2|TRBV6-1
TGTGCCAGCAGCCTTACTAGTTCGGGCACCGGGGAGCTGTTTTTT
CASSLTSSGTGELFF
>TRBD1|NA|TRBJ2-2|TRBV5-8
TGTGCCAGCAGCTCGGGACAGTCCTACACCGGGGAGCTGTTTTTT
CASSSGQSYTGELFF
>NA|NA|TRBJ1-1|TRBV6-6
TGTGCCAGCAGTTACTTGGAGGGTAACGAAGCTTTCTTT
CASSYLEGNEAFF
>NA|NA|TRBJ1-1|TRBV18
TGTGCCAGCTCACCAATCGTGGCAGGGTCTAACACTGAAGCTTTCTTT
CASSPIVAGSNTEAFF